One and the same sample provided the 17 T cell receptor beta chains below, sequenced in a study of T cell changes during pregnancy in multiple sclerosis. The table came from immunoSEQ multiplex PCR; TCRdb's copy has only in-frame clones and leaves some out. The sample comprises about 48,000 clones, 85% to 95% of which are singletons, and over 0.45% rests with the top ten. Sequencing was performed on CD4+ T cells from peripheral blood mononuclear cells, taken in the first trimester of pregnancy. The receptors here all came from a female donor with multiple sclerosis, enrolled in a pregnancy study.

The V and J genes are TRBV19 and TRBJ1-6; 7 nucleotides line up with TRBD1. The trim removed 9 bases at V and 8 bases at J, leaving 7 bases unmatched. Germline V gene sequence: CDR1 LNHDA, CDR2 SQIVND (reference sequence). This CDR3 region has 13 residues. The CDR3 region is CASKGAGHSPLHF. The CDR3 DNA reads TGTGCCAGCAAGGGGGCTGGTCATTCACCCCTCCACTTT.

This clone has just one count. The chain has TRBV5-8 and TRBJ1-3, with TRBD1 as a possible D gene (6 bases). The CDR3 has 14 residues. Between the trimmed V and J ends, which lost 5 bases and 0 bases, there was a span of 9 bases. Germline V lookup: CDR1 SGHTS, CDR2 YDEGEE. The CDR3 DNA follows: TGTGCCAGCAGAAAACAGGGCTCTGGAAACACCATATATTTT. This sequence encodes CASRKQGSGNTIYF.

This chain connects TRBV5-8 to TRBJ1-1, with a possible D match to TRBD1 (6 bases). Germline V gene data show CDR1 as SGHTS and CDR2 as YDEGEE. This CDR3 has 14 amino acids. Between the trimmed V and J ends, which lost 4 bases and 5 bases, there was a span of 15 bases. CDR3 sequence: CASSTPGVGTEAFF. CDR3 coding DNA: TGTGCCAGCAGCACCCCAGGGGTGGGAACTGAAGCTTTCTTT.

The rearrangement uses TRBV29-1 and TRBJ2-7; 7 bases are a match to TRBD1. V shed 3 bases, J shed 9 bases, and the junction held 8 bases outside the gene matches. CDR1 and CDR2 from the germline V gene are SQVTM and ANQGSEA. This CDR3 spans 12 amino acids. The CDR3 here is CSVDDRVRGQYF. The CDR3 DNA reads as TGCAGCGTTGATGACAGGGTGAGAGGGCAGTACTTC.

The J gene is TRBJ1-1, the V gene TRBV5-6; tentatively, D is TRBD1 (6 bases). The CDR3 runs to 14 residues. CDR1 and CDR2 from the germline V gene are SGHDT and YYEEEE. Deletions cut 4 bases from V and 3 bases from J, with 13 bases between. The CDR3 sequence is CASSLMGADTEAFF. CDR3 nucleotide sequence: TGTGCCAGCAGCCTTATGGGGGCAGACACTGAAGCTTTCTTT.

This chain connects TRBV7-9 to TRBJ2-1; 11 bases line up with TRBD2. The CDR3 is 15 residues long. Trimming cost V 5 bases and J 8 bases; bases outside gene matches: 8. Germline CDR1 and CDR2: SEHNR and FQNEAQ (reference sequence). The CDR3 nucleotides are TGTGCCAGCAGCCCGACTAGCGGGGCCAAGGATGAGCAGTTCTTC. Translated: CASSPTSGAKDEQFF. The full variable domain, with the rest looked up from reference TRBV7-9 and TRBJ2-1, is DTGVSQNPRHKITKRGQNVTFRCDPISEHNRLYWYRQTLGQGPEFLTYFQNEAQLEKSRLLSDRFSAERPKGSFSTLEIQRTEQGDSAMYLCASSPTSGAKDEQFFGPGTRLTVL.

The chain combines TRBV5-8 with TRBJ2-5; TRBD2 is a possible D gene (6 bases). Trimming cost V 4 bases and J 4 bases, with 14 bases left between them. Per the germline V gene, CDR1 is SGHTS and CDR2 is YDEGEE. This CDR3 is 14 amino acids long. This CDR3 is CASSGGTGRETQYF. In DNA form, the CDR3 reads TGTGCCAGCAGCGGGGGGACGGGACGAGAGACCCAGTACTTC.

This sequence joins TRBV18 and TRBJ1-5; the D is unclear. Germline V CDR1 and CDR2: KGHSH, LQKENI. V lost 6 bases to trimming and J lost 7 bases, with 16 bases between them. There are 14 residues in the CDR3. CDR3 sequence reads: CASSLKGGSQPQHF. CDR3 in DNA: TGTGCCAGCTCCCTAAAGGGAGGGTCCCAGCCCCAGCATTTT.

The chain recombines TRBV5-1 with TRBJ1-6, with a tentative D call TRBD1 (5 bases). The CDR3 totals 15 residues. V gave up 3 bases and J gave up 9 bases, with 16 bases separating them. The germline CDR1 and CDR2 sequences are SGHRS and YFSETQ. CDR3 sequence reads: CASSSTQGNGSPLHF. As DNA, the CDR3 is TGCGCCAGCAGCTCCACCCAGGGAAACGGTTCACCCCTCCACTTT.

V gene TRBV18 combines with J gene TRBJ2-1, with D perhaps matching TRBD2 (6 bases). V gave up 3 bases and J gave up 7 bases, with 19 bases separating them. In germline, CDR1 is KGHSH, CDR2 LQKENI. The CDR3 spans 16 residues. As DNA, the CDR3 is TGTGCCAGCTCACCCCAGGGACTCCCCCACGGTAATGAGCAGTTCTTC. It is translated as CASSPQGLPHGNEQFF.

This chain joins TRBV6-5 and TRBJ1-1; 7 bases map to TRBD1. Germline V gene lookup returns CDR1 MNHEY and CDR2 SVGAGI. The CDR3 totals 13 residues. J gave up 4 bases and V 6 bases, and 5 bases lay outside the gene matches. The CDR3 protein is CASSIYRGTEAFF. The CDR3 DNA reads as TGTGCCAGCAGCATATACAGGGGCACTGAAGCTTTCTTT.

V is TRBV14 and J is TRBJ2-7, with 12 bases matching TRBD2. The CDR3 is 14 amino acids. The V and J ends lost 1 base and 7 bases, in that order; junction bases with no gene match: 2. Germline V gene sequence: CDR1 SGHDN, CDR2 FVKESK. The CDR3 nucleotides read TGTGCCAGCAGCCAAGTGACTAGCGGGGGAGAGCAGTACTTC. Protein: CASSQVTSGGEQYF.

V usage is TRBV9 and J usage is TRBJ1-2; D is undetermined. The CDR3 length is 17 residues. Between the trimmed V and J ends, which lost 3 bases and 0 bases, there was a span of 18 bases. The germline gives CDR1 SGDLS, CDR2 YYNGEE. The CDR3 here is CASSETSFLGANYGYTF. Written as DNA, the CDR3 is TGTGCCAGCAGCGAGACTTCGTTTTTGGGTGCTAACTATGGCTACACCTTC.

The chain combines TRBV18 with TRBJ1-5, with 11 bases fitting TRBD1. CDR3 length equals 14 residues. With 5 bases clipped from V and 11 bases from J, the junction kept 8 bases outside the gene matches. CDR1 KGHSH and CDR2 LQKENI come from the germline V gene. Here the CDR3 reads CASSGDRGNVAQHF. As DNA, the CDR3 is TGTGCCAGCTCAGGGGACAGGGGGAATGTAGCCCAGCATTTT.

This rearrangement joins TRBV6-6 to TRBJ1-4, with D unclear. Trimming cost V 4 bases and J 1 base, with 10 bases left between them. This CDR3 has 15 amino acids. Germline CDR1 is MNHNY and CDR2 is SVGAGI (reference sequence). The chain's CDR3 is CASSLGGRTNEKLFF. CDR3 nucleotides: TGTGCCAGCAGTTTAGGAGGGAGAACTAATGAAAAACTGTTTTTT.

The chain links TRBV6-5 to TRBJ2-1; D gene uncertain. Germline CDR1 is MNHEY and CDR2 is SVGAGI. The ends were cut back, 2 bases at V and 8 bases at J, with 4 bases in the middle. CDR3 length: 11 residues. The CDR3 DNA follows: TGTGCCAGCAGTTACGGCTATGAGCAGTTCTTC. This codes for CASSYGYEQFF.

This chain uses TRBV18 with TRBJ1-5; D gene unclear. This CDR3 is 15 amino acids long. Germline-derived CDR1 and CDR2 are KGHSH and LQKENI. The V gene lost 4 bases and the J gene lost 1 base, with 11 bases spanning the gap. The CDR3 spells CASSLSLESNQPQHF. CDR3 bases: TGTGCCAGCTCACTATCCCTGGAGAGCAATCAGCCCCAGCATTTT. The variable domain in full, with the rest retrieved from reference TRBV18 and TRBJ1-5, is NAGVMQNPRHLVRRRGQEARLRCSPMKGHSHVYWYRQLPEEGLKFMVYLQKENIIDESGMPKERFSAEFPKEGPSILRIQQVVRGDSAAYFCASSLSLESNQPQHFGDGTRLSIL.